This paragraph reports one TCR beta chain. This specimen comes from a study of beta chain features in type 1 diabetes. Sequencing targeted expressed TCRB transcripts, as all isolated RNA had been reverse transcribed. The protocol was immunoSEQ multiplex PCR, while the TCRdb copy is restricted to in-frame clones and leaves out a portion. The sample shows tens of thousands of clones, around 48% of them seen only once. J was trimmed by 6 bases and V by 5 bases; bases with no gene match: 4. Looked up from germline, CDR1 is MNHNY and CDR2 is SVGAGI (reference sequence). CDR3 length equals 13 residues. It was one heparinised blood draw, averaging around 110 mL, that each donor gave.

Sequences were obtained from central memory CD4+ T cells from blood. The receptor was isolated from a woman aged 18-35 years in good health. V is TRBV6-6 and J is TRBJ2-1; 7 nucleotides agree with TRBD1. CDR3 DNA: TGTGCCAGCAGTCCAAGGGACAGCAATGAGCAGTTCTTC. This gives the protein CASSPRDSNEQFF.